The 9 T cell receptor beta chains below were found in one sample sequenced in a study of blood T cell repertoires in COVID-19. Assay used: immunoSEQ multiplex PCR; TCRdb lists only in-frame clones, some missing. This sample yields roughly 200,000 clones, of which around 87% are seen a single time; about 0.95% belongs to the top ten. The sequenced sample was peripheral blood. The origin of the receptors is a woman aged 18-30 years who had recovered from COVID-19.

CDR3 coding DNA: TGTGCCAGCAGCTTCGGTCGGGGGTCCTCCTACGAGCAGTACTTC. Translated, it gives CASSFGRGSSYEQYF. This sequence joins TRBV11-2 and TRBJ2-7; D possibly corresponds to TRBD2 (6 bases). Germline CDR1 SGHAT, CDR2 FQNNGV. CDR3 length: 15 amino acids. Trimming removed 3 bases at V and 0 bases at J, with 12 bases between.

The V gene is TRBV19, the J gene TRBJ1-1, with TRBD1 identical over 9 bases. There are 13 residues in the CDR3. V lost 10 bases and J lost 7; bases outside the gene matches: 10. The germline V gene encodes CDR1 LNHDA and CDR2 SQIVND (reference sequence). CDR3 in amino acids: CATRRTGVFEAFF. As DNA, the CDR3 is TGTGCCACTAGAAGGACAGGGGTATTTGAAGCTTTCTTT.

The chain carries TRBV6-5 and TRBJ2-7, with D possibly TRBD1 on 5 matching bases. In germline, CDR1 is MNHEY, CDR2 SVGAGI. This CDR3 region has 16 residues. V lost 2 bases to trimming and J lost 2 bases, with 16 bases between them. This CDR3 reads CASSYLVTQATYEQYV. In nucleotides, the CDR3 is TGTGCCAGCAGTTACCTCGTAACACAGGCCACCTACGAGCAGTACGTC.

The V gene is TRBV3-1 (or the pseudogene TRBV3-2), the J gene TRBJ2-1, with a tentative D call TRBD2 (5 bases). CDR1 is LGHDT and CDR2 is YNNKEL in the germline V gene (reference sequence). The CDR3 is 15 amino acids. Trimming left V 1 base short and J 2 bases short, with 9 bases between. For the CDR3, the DNA is TGTGCCAGCAGCCAAGGCGGGTTGACCTACAATGAGCAGTTCTTC. It is translated as CASSQGGLTYNEQFF.

The chain carries TRBV9 and TRBJ2-3, with TRBD2 matching over 13 bases. Trimming at V came to 1 base and at J to 4 bases, leaving 3 bases not matched to a gene. CDR1 is SGDLS, CDR2 YYNGEE, per germline. The CDR3 has 16 residues. DNA of the CDR3: TGTGCCAGCAGCGTAACTAGCGGGAGGGAGGCAGATACGCAGTATTTT. Translation: CASSVTSGREADTQYF.

V and J are TRBV30 and TRBJ2-7; 7 nucleotides match TRBD1. The V and J ends lost 1 base and 0 bases, in that order; junction bases with no gene match: 3. This CDR3 has 14 residues. Per germline, CDR1 GTSNPN and CDR2 SVGIG (reference sequence). The CDR3 here is CAWSAWDSSYEQYV. The CDR3 DNA follows: TGTGCCTGGAGTGCCTGGGACAGCTCCTACGAGCAGTACGTC.

The chain couples TRBV19 to TRBJ1-4, with TRBD1 as a possible D gene (5 bases). CDR3 size: 15 residues. Trimming left V 0 bases short and J 8 bases short, with 13 bases between. Per the germline V gene, CDR1 is LNHDA and CDR2 is SQIVND (reference sequence). This CDR3 reads CASSIDGQGYEKLFF. The CDR3 DNA is TGTGCCAGTAGTATAGATGGGCAGGGCTACGAAAAACTGTTTTTT.

The chain recombines TRBV5-1 with TRBJ1-3; D remains ambiguous. The V end was cut by 1 base, the J end by 0 bases, with 8 bases between. CDR3 length equals 15 residues. Germline CDR1 reads SGHRS; CDR2 reads YFSETQ. The CDR3 loop is CASSLKFSSGNTIYF. CDR3 nucleotide sequence: TGCGCCAGCAGCTTGAAATTCAGCTCTGGAAACACCATATATTTT.

This chain connects TRBV2 to TRBJ1-5; no definite D call. The CDR3 runs to 17 residues. The V gene lost 4 bases and the J gene lost 3 bases, with 19 bases spanning the gap. The germline CDR1 and CDR2 sequences are SNHLY and FYNNEI. CDR3 sequence reads: CASSASRAEGYNQPQHF. The CDR3 DNA follows: TGTGCCAGCAGTGCCTCGAGGGCAGAAGGGTACAATCAGCCCCAGCATTTT.